This T cell receptor (beta chain) was found in a study of control samples from healthy donors and cancer patients. TCRdb's table, derived via immunoSEQ multiplex PCR, lists solely in-frame clones and lacks some. This sample contains 150,000 to 200,000 clones. Sequenced sample: blood. The clonotype was recovered from a woman in her 30s in good health.

The CDR3 is CASSPGQGRYYNEQFF. In DNA, the CDR3 is TGCGCCAGCAGCCCGGGACAGGGTCGGTACTACAATGAGCAGTTCTTC. This chain links TRBV5-1 with TRBJ2-1; 9 bases map to TRBD1. Trimming took 4 bases from V and 3 from J; bases not matched to a gene: 8. Germline loops: CDR1 SGHRS, CDR2 YFSETQ. CDR3 length: 16 amino acids.